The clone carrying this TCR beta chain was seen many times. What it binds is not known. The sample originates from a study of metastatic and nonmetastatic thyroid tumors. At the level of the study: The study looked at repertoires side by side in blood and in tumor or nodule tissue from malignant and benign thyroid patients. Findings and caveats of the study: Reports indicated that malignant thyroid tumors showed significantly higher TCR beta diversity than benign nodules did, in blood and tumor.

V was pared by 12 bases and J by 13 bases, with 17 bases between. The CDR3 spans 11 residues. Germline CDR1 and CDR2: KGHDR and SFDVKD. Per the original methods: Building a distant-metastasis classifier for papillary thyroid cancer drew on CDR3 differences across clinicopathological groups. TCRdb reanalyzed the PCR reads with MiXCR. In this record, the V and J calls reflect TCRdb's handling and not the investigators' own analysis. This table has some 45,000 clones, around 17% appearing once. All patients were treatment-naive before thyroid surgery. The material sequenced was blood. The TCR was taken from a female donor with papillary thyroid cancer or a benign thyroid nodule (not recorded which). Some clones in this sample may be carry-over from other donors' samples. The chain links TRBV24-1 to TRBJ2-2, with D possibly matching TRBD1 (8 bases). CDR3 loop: CASEQGGLLFF. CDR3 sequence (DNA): TGTGCCTCCGAACAGGGGGGGTTGCTGTTTTTT.